The 32 T cell receptor beta chains presented below share a single source sample, sequenced in a study of identical twins. From the 5' RACE reads, TCRdb called clonotypes with MiXCR, one entry per CDR3 protein. The sample holds 700,000 or so distinct CDR3 sequences; around 8.6% are singletons and the top ten take approximately 0.89%. This same sample was also taken into another study, of yellow fever vaccine responses in identical twins.

Sequencing was carried out using PBMCs. The receptors were sampled from a woman between 18 and 29 years old in good health.

This clonotype occurred many times. The V and J genes are TRBV20-1 and TRBJ2-2; a possible D gene is TRBD2 (6 bases). The CDR3 is made up of 14 amino acids. Germline V gene sequence: CDR1 DFQATT, CDR2 SNEGSKA (reference sequence). V was trimmed by 2 bases and J by 3 bases, leaving 10 bases between them. CDR3 loop: CSARIGGDTGELFF. The CDR3 DNA follows: TGCAGTGCTAGAATAGGAGGGGACACCGGGGAGCTGTTTTTT.

This clonotype has at least ten counts. This chain joins TRBV20-1 and TRBJ2-7; 8 bases align to TRBD1. The CDR3 spans 13 residues. Per the germline V gene, CDR1 is DFQATT and CDR2 is SNEGSKA (reference sequence). V lost 7 bases to trimming and J lost 5 bases; unmatched junction nucleotides: 10. CDR3 DNA: TGCAGTGAGGGGAGGACAGGGACGAACGAGCAGTACTTC. Encoded protein: CSEGRTGTNEQYF.

The gene calls are TRBV27 and TRBJ1-1, with a tentative D call TRBD1 (5 bases). Trimming stripped 6 bases from V and 3 bases from J, with 14 bases between. Looked up from germline, CDR1 is MNHEY and CDR2 is SMNVEV (reference sequence). CDR3 length: 14 residues. CDR3 DNA sequence: TGTGCCAGCAGCCTCACTGACAGTCACACTGAAGCTTTCTTT. This translates into CASSLTDSHTEAFF.

In this sample, this clonotype turned up many times. The chain combines TRBV18 with TRBJ2-2; D is unresolved. The CDR3 loop spans 15 amino acids. Germline V gene sequence: CDR1 KGHSH, CDR2 LQKENI. Trimming cost V 3 bases and J 1 base, with 9 bases left between them. CDR3 sequence reads: CASSPRQKNTGELFF. The CDR3 region has the DNA TGTGCCAGCTCACCGCGACAAAAGAACACCGGGGAGCTGTTTTTT. The whole variable domain, remainder taken from reference TRBV18 and TRBJ2-2, is NAGVMQNPRHLVRRRGQEARLRCSPMKGHSHVYWYRQLPEEGLKFMVYLQKENIIDESGMPKERFSAEFPKEGPSILRIQQVVRGDSAAYFCASSPRQKNTGELFFGEGSRLTVL.

In its sample, this clonotype was seen many times. V and J are TRBV5-1 and TRBJ1-3; D is uncertain. The germline V and J ends were trimmed by 4 bases and 1 base, with 6 bases remaining between them. This CDR3 is built from 13 residues. Germline CDR1 and CDR2: SGHRS and YFSETQ. The CDR3 sequence: CASSAFSGNTIYF. Written as DNA, the CDR3 is TGCGCCAGCAGCGCCTTTTCTGGAAACACCATATATTTT. Using reference TRBV5-1 and TRBJ1-3 for the parts outside the CDR3, the full variable domain is KAGVTQTPRYLIKTRGQQVTLSCSPISGHRSVSWYQQTPGQGLQFLFEYFSETQRNKGNFPGRFSGRQFSNSRSEMNVSTLELGDSALYLCASSAFSGNTIYFGEGSWLTVV.

The J gene is TRBJ1-2, the V gene TRBV28; 8 bases agree with TRBD1. V shed 7 bases, J shed 4 bases, and the junction held 8 bases outside the gene matches. The germline V gene encodes CDR1 MDHEN and CDR2 SYDVKM. CDR3 size: 14 residues. The CDR3 loop reads CASTNGQGSYGYTF. The CDR3, as DNA: TGTGCCAGCACCAACGGACAGGGTTCCTATGGCTACACCTTC.

The V gene is TRBV3-1, the J gene TRBJ2-2, with a tentative D call TRBD2 (5 bases). CDR1 and CDR2 (germline): LGHDT, YNNKEL (reference sequence). This CDR3 has 16 residues. V dropped 0 bases and J dropped 4 bases, with 12 bases sitting between them. Here the CDR3 DNA reads TGTGCCAGCAGCCAAGAGACGGGGATGGGCACCGGGGAGCTGTTTTTT. This encodes CASSQETGMGTGELFF.

The rearrangement links TRBV14 to TRBJ2-5; either TRBD1 or TRBD2 may supply D (6 bases each). Germline CDR1 SGHDN, CDR2 FVKESK. Trimming pared 1 base from V and 7 bases from J, leaving 16 bases between. This CDR3 is 15 amino acids long. In nucleotides, the CDR3 is TGTGCCAGCAGCCAAGTGGGACCAGGGGAGGTGACCCAGTACTTC. This translates into CASSQVGPGEVTQYF.

This clonotype has a count of ten or more. V is TRBV20-1 and J is TRBJ2-1, with D possibly being TRBD1 or TRBD2 (7 bases each). The CDR3 is made up of 16 amino acids. Looked up from germline, CDR1 is DFQATT and CDR2 is SNEGSKA (reference sequence). V was shortened by 8 bases and J by 5 bases, with 25 bases between the two germline ends. CDR3 bases: TGCAGTAGCAGGCGGGGAGGGACAGCGCAGAACAATGAGCAGTTCTTC. It yields the protein CSSRRGGTAQNNEQFF.

This clonotype has a handful of counts. The chain combines TRBV12-3 or TRBV12-4 with TRBJ2-5; D possibly matches TRBD1 or TRBD2 (7 bases each). The CDR3 sequence is 16 residues long. Trimming cost V 5 bases and J 4 bases, with 20 bases left between them. The CDR3 region has the DNA TGTGCCAGCAGTCTCTCTGGACTAGGGGGCCCAGAGACCCAGTACTTC. Translated: CASSLSGLGGPETQYF.

This clonotype was found a few times. V and J are TRBV20-1 and TRBJ1-4, with 11 bases that match TRBD1. The CDR3 consists of 16 residues. The ends lost 1 base at V and 8 bases at J; junction bases unmatched: 9. Germline CDR1 DFQATT, CDR2 SNEGSKA (reference sequence). The CDR3 loop reads CSARATRDRGGEKLFF. DNA for the CDR3: TGCAGTGCTAGAGCAACTAGGGACAGGGGGGGGGAAAAACTGTTTTTT.

This chain links TRBV5-1 with TRBJ2-7, with 7 bases aligning to TRBD1. Germline V gene lookup returns CDR1 SGHRS and CDR2 YFSETQ. V dropped 0 bases and J dropped 2; count of bases not matched to a gene: 5. The CDR3 sequence is 15 residues long. CDR3 DNA: TGCGCCAGCAGCTTGGATATCCAGGGGGCCTACGAGCAGTACTTC. This gives the protein CASSLDIQGAYEQYF.

The sample holds a few counts of this clonotype. This chain joins TRBV12-3 or TRBV12-4 and TRBJ2-3, with D possibly being TRBD1 (6 bases). The CDR3 loop spans 18 amino acids. Trimming cost V 1 base and J 0 bases, with 17 bases left between them. CDR3 amino acids: CASSLGQGRSTSTDTQYF. The CDR3 region has the DNA TGTGCCAGCAGTTTAGGGCAGGGGCGATCAACTAGCACAGATACGCAGTATTTT.

This clonotype was found many times. This rearrangement joins TRBV28 to TRBJ2-3; perhaps TRBD1 as D (6 bases). From germline, CDR1 is MDHEN and CDR2 SYDVKM. This CDR3 contains 15 residues. Between the trimmed V and J ends, which lost 4 bases and 0 bases, there was a span of 11 bases. The chain's CDR3 is CASSSQGLSTDTQYF. DNA for the CDR3: TGTGCCAGCAGTTCACAGGGTTTGAGCACAGATACGCAGTATTTT.

This clonotype was seen a few times. The chain uses TRBV20-1 and TRBJ2-7; D possibly corresponds to TRBD2 (5 bases). This CDR3 has 14 residues. V shed 2 bases and J shed 1 base, with 12 bases lying between them. Germline CDR1 and CDR2: DFQATT and SNEGSKA (reference sequence). The CDR3 loop reads CSARLAKMSYEQYF. In DNA form, the CDR3 reads TGCAGTGCTAGACTAGCTAAGATGTCCTACGAGCAGTACTTC.

This chain connects TRBV24-1 to TRBJ2-1; D perhaps matches TRBD1 (6 bases). The V gene's germline CDR1 is KGHDR and CDR2 SFDVKD. V gave up 9 bases and J gave up 1 base, with 12 bases separating them. The length of the CDR3 is 14 residues. The CDR3 nucleotides read TGTGCCACCGGTGGGGGCGTGTCCTACAATGAGCAGTTCTTC. It codes for CATGGGVSYNEQFF.

Here the CDR3 DNA reads TGCGCCAGCAGCACAACTAGCGGGGGGGCGTCCGAGCAGTACTTC. It specifies CASSTTSGGASEQYF. The rearrangement uses TRBV5-1 and TRBJ2-7; 13 nucleotides match TRBD2. Germline V gene lookup returns CDR1 SGHRS and CDR2 YFSETQ. The CDR3 has 15 amino acids. The junction had 7 bases not matched to a gene; V was cut back by 4 bases and J by 6 bases.

The chain is built from TRBV4-3 and TRBJ1-1; 8 bases fit TRBD1. CDR1 is LGHNA and CDR2 is YSLEER in the germline V gene. The CDR3 length is 15 residues. V lost 6 bases and J lost 2; bases outside the gene matches: 8. The CDR3 sequence is CASSTGRGLNTEAFF. Written as DNA, the CDR3 is TGCGCCAGCAGTACTGGCAGGGGGCTAAACACTGAAGCTTTCTTT.

This clonotype came up a few times. In nucleotides, the CDR3 is TGCAGTGCTAGGTCCAGGGATGGCTACACCTTC. This codes for CSARSRDGYTF. This rearrangement joins TRBV20-1 to TRBJ1-2; a possible D gene is TRBD1 (5 bases). The V end was cut by 3 bases, the J end by 6 bases, with 8 bases between. There are 11 residues in the CDR3. CDR1 is DFQATT and CDR2 is SNEGSKA in the germline V gene (reference sequence).

V is TRBV20-1 and J is TRBJ2-7; D tentatively fits TRBD1 or TRBD2 (6 bases each). This CDR3 is built from 17 residues. Germline V gives CDR1 DFQATT, CDR2 SNEGSKA (reference sequence). Trimming took 0 bases from V and 1 from J, leaving 19 bases between them. The CDR3 DNA sequence: TGCAGTGCTAGAGATGGCCGGACGGGGGCGCCGTCCTACGAGCAGTACTTC. This translates into CSARDGRTGAPSYEQYF.

The table lists this clonotype with many counts. The chain uses TRBV29-1 and TRBJ2-7, with no clear D. V lost 4 bases to trimming and J lost 0 bases, with 10 bases between them. The CDR3 is made up of 13 amino acids. CDR1 is SQVTM, CDR2 ANQGSEA, per germline. The CDR3 loop is CSVADGSSYEQYF. The DNA for the CDR3 is TGCAGCGTTGCGGACGGCAGCTCCTACGAGCAGTACTTC.

This clonotype was seen at least ten times. CDR3 region: CASSYAMNTEAFF. Written as DNA, the CDR3 is TGTGCCAGCAGTTATGCAATGAACACTGAAGCTTTCTTT. The chain couples TRBV28 to TRBJ1-1; the D is unclear. The CDR3 is made up of 13 amino acids. Germline CDR1 and CDR2: MDHEN and SYDVKM. Trimming shortened V by 4 bases and J by 0 bases, and 6 bases separated the two germline ends.

The chain is built from TRBV14 and TRBJ2-7; D unresolved. V was clipped by 0 bases and J by 6 bases, with 6 bases between them. Germline V gene data show CDR1 as SGHDN and CDR2 as FVKESK. The CDR3 has 12 residues. The CDR3 nucleotides are TGTGCCAGCAGCCAAGACCGGGTCGAGCAGTACTTC. Translation: CASSQDRVEQYF.

The V and J genes are TRBV6-1 and TRBJ1-5; D gene ambiguous. The germline V gene has CDR1 MNHNS and CDR2 SASEGT. Trimming shortened V by 5 bases and J by 6 bases, and 14 bases separated the two germline ends. The CDR3 totals 14 residues. The CDR3, as DNA: TGTGCCAGCAGTCCGGGTTTTTTAGGTCAGCCCCAGCATTTT. Translated: CASSPGFLGQPQHF.

The sample holds a few counts of this clonotype. The chain links TRBV5-1 to TRBJ1-6; a possible D gene is TRBD1 (6 bases). CDR1 is SGHRS, CDR2 YFSETQ, per germline. V was shortened by 4 bases and J by 6 bases, with 17 bases between the two germline ends. The CDR3 covers 16 residues. Here the CDR3 reads CASSPGQSPANSPLHF. The CDR3 region has the DNA TGCGCCAGCAGCCCCGGACAGTCGCCGGCTAATTCACCCCTCCACTTT.

Notes on this clonotype: The conserved closing phenylalanine or tryptophan is absent in this CDR3, likely reflecting a read error. The chain carries TRBV29-1 and TRBJ2-7, with D perhaps matching TRBD1 (5 bases). The V end lost 3 bases, the J end lost 3 bases, and 9 bases lay between the germline ends. Per the germline V gene, CDR1 is SQVTM and CDR2 is ANQGSEA. This CDR3 is 12 amino acids long. CDR3 DNA sequence: TGCAGCGTTGAGCAGGGTGGCTACGAGCAGTACTCC. It yields the protein CSVEQGGYEQYS.

The chain links TRBV28 to TRBJ2-5; D perhaps matches TRBD2 (5 bases). The V gene's germline CDR1 is MDHEN and CDR2 SYDVKM. The CDR3 loop spans 12 amino acids. The V gene lost 8 bases and the J gene lost 4 bases, with 11 bases spanning the gap. The CDR3 loop is CASHEGRETQYF. The CDR3 DNA sequence: TGTGCCAGCCATGAGGGCAGAGAGACCCAGTACTTC.

The V gene is TRBV19, the J gene TRBJ2-1; D is perhaps TRBD1 (6 bases). The germline V and J ends were trimmed by 4 bases and 1 base, with 11 bases remaining between them. CDR1 is LNHDA and CDR2 is SQIVND in the germline V gene (reference sequence). There are 15 residues in the CDR3. Here the CDR3 reads CASSSQGWSYNEQFF. For the CDR3, the DNA is TGTGCCAGTAGTAGCCAGGGGTGGTCCTACAATGAGCAGTTCTTC.

The sample holds a few counts of this clonotype. The V call is TRBV20-1, the J call TRBJ2-4; D is perhaps TRBD2 (6 bases). This CDR3 spans 13 amino acids. In germline, CDR1 is DFQATT, CDR2 SNEGSKA (reference sequence). V dropped 6 bases and J dropped 5 bases, with 14 bases sitting between them. DNA for the CDR3: TGCAGTGCCTGGACGGGGGTCCAAAACATTCAGTACTTC. This sequence encodes CSAWTGVQNIQYF.

This clonotype was picked up a small number of times. V gene TRBV9 combines with J gene TRBJ1-3; D gene uncertain. CDR3 length equals 15 residues. V was cut by 4 bases and J by 3 bases, with 14 bases left in between. The germline gives CDR1 SGDLS, CDR2 YYNGEE. CDR3 residues: CASSPTEGLGNTIYF. The CDR3 bases are TGTGCCAGCAGCCCAACAGAGGGTCTTGGAAACACCATATATTTT.

This clonotype occurred a few times. V gene TRBV5-6 combines with J gene TRBJ1-5; D is unclear. The germline CDR1 and CDR2 sequences are SGHDT and YYEEEE. CDR3 size: 15 residues. V gave up 0 bases and J gave up 3 bases, with 10 bases separating them. CDR3: CASSLGARSNQPQHF. CDR3 in DNA: TGTGCCAGCAGCTTGGGTGCCAGATCCAATCAGCCCCAGCATTTT.

The chain is built from TRBV18 and TRBJ1-2; D uncertain. From germline, CDR1 is KGHSH and CDR2 LQKENI. The CDR3 has 13 amino acids. The V end was cut by 11 bases, the J end by 2 bases, with 15 bases between. The CDR3 DNA follows: TGTGCCGGAGACGGCCCGGGGAACTATGGCTACACCTTC. It yields the protein CAGDGPGNYGYTF.